The 25 T cell receptor beta chains in this list originate from one sample, sequenced in a study of shared clonotypes between healthy human individuals. Produced via immunoSEQ multiplex PCR; TCRdb's table is partial and in-frame only. The table includes some 2,500,000 clones, 93% detected once. The sequencing sample was made of naive CD4+ T cells from PBMCs. The sample's subset: CD45RA+ positively selected. The source is a man between 18 and 29 years old in good health. Some clones in this sample may be carry-over from other donors' samples.

The rearrangement links TRBV6-5 to TRBJ1-5; TRBD1 matches 7 bases. Germline values: CDR1 MNHEY, CDR2 SVGAGI. J lost 6 bases, V lost 8 bases, and 7 bases had no gene match. This CDR3 region has 13 residues. The CDR3 sequence is CASRGDSLQPQHF. In DNA form, the CDR3 reads TGTGCCAGCCGGGGGGACAGCCTTCAGCCCCAGCATTTT.

V usage is TRBV4-3 and J usage is TRBJ2-3, with 7 bases that match TRBD2. The J segment lost 2 bases and the V segment lost 2 bases, leaving 4 bases of the junction unmatched. The CDR3 length is 15 residues. Germline V lookup: CDR1 LGHNA, CDR2 YSLEER. The CDR3 is CASSQNGRSTDTQYF. The CDR3 DNA reads as TGCGCCAGCAGCCAAAACGGGAGGTCCACAGATACGCAGTATTTT.

Notes on this clone: A read error is the likely source, as a far larger clone sits one nucleotide away. This chain connects TRBV7-9 to TRBJ2-3; either TRBD1 or TRBD2 may supply D (5 bases each). Trimming left V 3 bases short and J 2 bases short, with 6 bases between. The CDR3 sequence is 13 residues long. CDR1 SEHNR and CDR2 FQNEAQ come from the germline V gene (reference sequence). The CDR3 DNA reads as TGTGCCAGCAGCTTGGGGGTCACAGATACGCAGTATTTT. Protein: CASSLGVTDTQYF.

This chain uses TRBV2 with TRBJ2-7; possibly TRBD1 for D (5 bases). Trimming left V 1 base short and J 3 bases short, with 13 bases between. The CDR3 spans 15 residues. Germline V gives CDR1 SNHLY, CDR2 FYNNEI. CDR3 protein: CASSEVGRSNYEQYF. DNA of the CDR3: TGTGCCAGCAGTGAAGTGGGGCGATCAAACTACGAGCAGTACTTC.

The V and J genes are TRBV7-2 and TRBJ1-4, with D maybe TRBD1 (6 bases). Germline-derived CDR1 and CDR2 are SGHTA and FQGNSA. The length of the CDR3 is 15 residues. The V and J ends lost 2 bases and 5 bases respectively, with 12 bases between them. CDR3 region: CASSLQGTPNEKLFF. The CDR3 DNA sequence: TGTGCCAGCAGCTTACAGGGGACACCGAATGAAAAACTGTTTTTT.

Points on this clone: The same CDR3 is also encoded by other DNA sequences in this sample. V gene TRBV7-2 combines with J gene TRBJ1-2, with D tentatively TRBD1 (5 bases). Germline V CDR1 and CDR2: SGHTA, FQGNSA. This CDR3 has 13 residues. V was shortened by 3 bases and J by 0 bases, with 5 bases between the two germline ends. CDR3 nucleotide sequence: TGTGCCAGCAGCTTGACAGCTAACTATGGCTACACCTTC. Protein: CASSLTANYGYTF.

The V gene is TRBV18, the J gene TRBJ2-7; 14 bases are a match to TRBD2. CDR3 length equals 16 residues. V shed 6 bases and J 4 bases; nucleotides not matched to a gene: 8. The germline gives CDR1 KGHSH, CDR2 LQKENI. This chain's CDR3 is CASSHGTSGSSYEQYF. The CDR3 DNA reads as TGTGCCAGCTCCCACGGGACTAGCGGGAGTTCATACGAGCAGTACTTC.

A remark on this clone: The sample holds other DNA sequences that translate to the same CDR3. The genes are TRBV28 and TRBJ2-7; 9 bases match TRBD1. The CDR3 has 15 amino acids. Germline CDR1 MDHEN, CDR2 SYDVKM. The V segment lost 6 bases and the J segment 0 bases; nucleotides outside the gene matches: 6. CDR3 amino acids: CASSLPGQGSYEQYF. DNA for the CDR3: TGTGCCAGCAGCTTGCCGGGACAGGGCTCCTACGAGCAGTACTTC.

The J gene is TRBJ2-7, the V gene TRBV6-5, with 9 positions matching TRBD1. The germline gives CDR1 MNHEY, CDR2 SVGAGI. The CDR3 sequence is 12 residues long. Unmatched junction bases numbered 6, after V lost 10 bases and J lost 5 bases. The CDR3: CATRDRVHEQYF. The CDR3 nucleotides read TGTGCCACAAGGGACAGGGTACACGAGCAGTACTTC.

Concerning this clone: This sample also contains other DNA sequences that code for the same CDR3. The CDR3 here is CASSVLGSTDTQYF. CDR3 DNA sequence: TGTGCCAGCAGCGTACTCGGGAGCACAGATACGCAGTATTTT. The V gene is TRBV9, the J gene TRBJ2-3; D remains ambiguous. Between the trimmed V and J ends, which lost 1 base and 0 bases, there was a span of 6 bases. This CDR3 region has 14 residues. From germline, CDR1 is SGDLS and CDR2 YYNGEE. The full variable domain, with the rest looked up from reference TRBV9 and TRBJ2-3, is DSGVTQTPKHLITATGQRVTLRCSPRSGDLSVYWYQQSLDQGLQFLIQYYNGEERAKGNILERFSAQQFPDLHSELNLSSLELGDSALYFCASSVLGSTDTQYFGPGTRLTVL.

This chain connects TRBV28 to TRBJ1-5; 10 bases align to TRBD1. The CDR3 covers 16 residues. The germline V gene encodes CDR1 MDHEN and CDR2 SYDVKM. The J segment lost 5 bases and the V segment lost 6 bases, leaving 10 bases of the junction unmatched. CDR3 sequence reads: CASRHQRDRGYQPQHF. The CDR3 DNA reads TGTGCCAGCAGACACCAGCGGGACAGGGGATATCAGCCCCAGCATTTT.

The chain recombines TRBV5-1 with TRBJ2-2; TRBD1 aligns across 7 bases. The CDR3 loop spans 14 amino acids. The V and J ends lost 2 bases and 6 bases, in that order; junction bases with no gene match: 4. CDR1 is SGHRS, CDR2 YFSETQ, per germline. The DNA of the CDR3 is TGCGCCAGCAGCTTCGAGGGGGCGGCCGGGGAGCTGTTTTTT. Its translation is CASSFEGAAGELFF. Full variable domain (remainder filled in from reference TRBV5-1 and TRBJ2-2): KAGVTQTPRYLIKTRGQQVTLSCSPISGHRSVSWYQQTPGQGLQFLFEYFSETQRNKGNFPGRFSGRQFSNSRSEMNVSTLELGDSALYLCASSFEGAAGELFFGEGSRLTVL.

This chain links TRBV27 with TRBJ1-2; D is undetermined. Germline V CDR1 and CDR2: MNHEY, SMNVEV (reference sequence). The V end lost 6 bases, the J end lost 4 bases, and 15 bases lay between the germline ends. This CDR3 is 14 amino acids long. In DNA form, the CDR3 reads TGTGCCAGCAGGGAACTACACGGAGGCTATGGCTACACCTTC. Residues: CASRELHGGYGYTF.

This clone has only one observation. The chain links TRBV5-4 to TRBJ2-1, with D unresolved. The V gene's germline CDR1 is SGHNT and CDR2 YYREEE (reference sequence). The V end lost 1 base, the J end lost 2 bases, and 7 bases lay between the germline ends. CDR3 length: 14 residues. The CDR3 DNA reads TGTGCCAGCAGCTTGACCCTAGCCTACAATGAGCAGTTCTTC. It encodes CASSLTLAYNEQFF.

The chain combines TRBV7-9 with TRBJ1-6; TRBD1 agrees at 8 bases. V lost 6 bases to trimming and J lost 8 bases; unmatched junction nucleotides: 3. This CDR3 comprises 13 residues. Germline CDR1 SEHNR, CDR2 FQNEAQ (reference sequence). The CDR3 DNA is TGTGCCAGCAGTCAGACAGGGGATTCACCCCTCCACTTT. It codes for CASSQTGDSPLHF.

The table lists this clone with a count of one. CDR3 nucleotides: TGCAGCGTTGATCGGGCGACAGGGAGGGTAGTCGGCTACACCTTC. Protein sequence: CSVDRATGRVVGYTF. The chain uses TRBV29-1 and TRBJ1-2; 7 bases agree with TRBD1. Per germline, CDR1 SQVTM and CDR2 ANQGSEA. The length of the CDR3 is 15 residues. V gave up 3 bases and J gave up 8 bases; unmatched junction bases: 15. The variable domain in full, with the rest retrieved from reference TRBV29-1 and TRBJ1-2, is SAVISQKPSRDICQRGTSLTIQCQVDSQVTMMFWYRQQPGQSLTLIATANQGSEATYESGFVIDKFPISRPNLTFSTLTVSNMSPEDSSIYLCSVDRATGRVVGYTFGSGTRLTVV.

Details on this clone: The sample carries other DNA sequences with the same CDR3. The chain couples TRBV5-1 to TRBJ2-3; D is unclear. This CDR3 is built from 12 residues. The V gene lost 0 bases and the J gene lost 5 bases, with 4 bases spanning the gap. CDR1 SGHRS and CDR2 YFSETQ come from the germline V gene. The CDR3 DNA sequence: TGCGCCAGCAGCTTGGATGAAGATACGCAGTATTTT. Amino acid sequence: CASSLDEDTQYF.

The chain couples TRBV7-3 to TRBJ2-1; tentatively, D is TRBD1 or TRBD2 (5 bases each). In germline, CDR1 is SGHTA, CDR2 FQGTGA. Trimming took 3 bases from V and 13 from J, leaving 16 bases between them. This CDR3 has 13 residues. CDR3 in DNA: TGTGCCAGCAGCTTTAATCCCCGGGACCCCCAGTTCTTC. Protein sequence: CASSFNPRDPQFF.

The chain uses TRBV29-1 and TRBJ2-1; 7 bases are a match to TRBD2. CDR3 size: 14 residues. Germline CDR1 reads SQVTM; CDR2 reads ANQGSEA. V dropped 7 bases and J dropped 0; count of bases not matched to a gene: 6. The CDR3 DNA reads as TGCAGCGCGATGCGGGGGTTCTCCTACAATGAGCAGTTCTTC. Its translation: CSAMRGFSYNEQFF.

This sequence joins TRBV5-6 and TRBJ1-6; 10 bases map to TRBD1. Germline V CDR1 and CDR2: SGHDT, YYEEEE. The V and J ends lost 4 bases and 10 bases, in that order; junction bases with no gene match: 14. CDR3 size: 17 residues. CDR3 DNA: TGTGCCAGCAGCGTGGACAGGGGGAGAGACATAGGCTCACCCCTCCACTTT. Protein sequence: CASSVDRGRDIGSPLHF.

This rearrangement joins TRBV7-6 to TRBJ1-4, with D perhaps TRBD1 (5 bases). V was shortened by 3 bases and J by 5 bases, with 13 bases between the two germline ends. CDR3 length: 15 amino acids. In germline, CDR1 is SGHVS, CDR2 FNYEAQ. The CDR3 region has the DNA TGTGCCAGCAGCTTGGACCCCGGGGCCAATGAAAAACTGTTTTTT. As protein: CASSLDPGANEKLFF.

This chain joins TRBV6-1 and TRBJ1-1; no definite D call. V was shortened by 6 bases and J by 1 base, with 6 bases between the two germline ends. Germline CDR1 and CDR2: MNHNS and SASEGT. The length of the CDR3 is 12 residues. Here the CDR3 reads CASRTSNTEAFF. CDR3 nucleotides: TGTGCCAGCAGAACGTCGAACACTGAAGCTTTCTTT.

The J gene is TRBJ2-7, the V gene TRBV28; tentatively, D is TRBD1 (6 bases). V was clipped by 5 bases and J by 2 bases, with 13 bases between them. Germline lookup yields CDR1 MDHEN and CDR2 SYDVKM. CDR3 size: 14 residues. CDR3 residues: CASSPGTMPYEQYF. CDR3 bases: TGTGCCAGCAGTCCCGGGACAATGCCCTACGAGCAGTACTTC.

The V call is TRBV14, the J call TRBJ1-2; 7 positions agree with TRBD1. Germline loops: CDR1 SGHDN, CDR2 FVKESK. The CDR3 contains 14 residues. V lost 4 bases and J lost 4; bases outside the gene matches: 6. The CDR3 reads CASSPNRGAYGYTF. DNA of the CDR3: TGTGCCAGCAGCCCTAACAGGGGAGCCTATGGCTACACCTTC.

This chain links TRBV5-5 with TRBJ2-7; 10 nucleotides match TRBD1. Germline values: CDR1 SGHKS, CDR2 YYEKEE (reference sequence). Trimming at V came to 5 bases and at J to 3 bases, leaving 8 bases not matched to a gene. This CDR3 region has 15 residues. The CDR3 DNA follows: TGTGCCAGCAGACCGGGACAGGGGTTGGGCTACGAGCAGTACTTC. This encodes CASRPGQGLGYEQYF.